Each of the 24 T cell receptor beta chains below was sequenced from the same sample in a study of regulatory T cells in long-lasting Graves disease. Combining iRepertoire HTBI primers with Arm-PCR of CDR3 regions, the authors built TCR beta libraries. One entry per CDR3 protein, called by TCRdb with MiXCR from the multiplex PCR reads. The sample carries 530,000 or so distinct CDR3 sequences, roughly 16% recorded once. Time point defined: newly diagnosed GD, antithyroid drugs for less than 3 months. With RNA extracted from PBMCs as input, the TCR library was made. These same data were also listed under a study on T cells in Graves' hyperthyroidism and ophthalmopathy.

The sequencing used peripheral blood mononuclear cells (PBMCs), collected at new diagnosis, from a patient treated with antithyroid drugs. These receptors all stem from a man in his late teens or twenties with Graves disease.

This clonotype was recorded many times. This chain connects TRBV6-2 or TRBV6-3 to TRBJ2-3; TRBD1 might be the D (6 bases). V was clipped by 4 bases and J by 4 bases, with 12 bases between them. CDR3 length equals 14 residues. From germline, CDR1 is MNHEY and CDR2 SVGEGT. CDR3 sequence reads: CASSFQGNPDTQYF. CDR3 coding DNA: TGTGCCAGCAGTTTTCAGGGGAATCCAGATACGCAGTATTTT.

There are a few counts of this clonotype. The chain carries TRBV24-1 and TRBJ2-7; no clear D. This CDR3 is built from 15 residues. Between the trimmed V and J ends, which lost 0 bases and 0 bases, there was a span of 8 bases. Germline V gene lookup returns CDR1 KGHDR and CDR2 SFDVKD. The CDR3 spells CATSDLKSSSYEQYF. For the CDR3, the DNA is TGTGCCACCAGTGATTTGAAATCGAGCTCCTACGAGCAGTACTTC.

V usage is TRBV28 and J usage is TRBJ1-3, with TRBD1 matching 8 bases. This CDR3 contains 15 residues. Germline V gene sequence: CDR1 MDHEN, CDR2 SYDVKM. V was clipped by 6 bases and J by 0 bases; unmatched bases: 4. The CDR3 here is CASSRDRGSGNTIYF. In nucleotides, the CDR3 is TGTGCCAGCAGCAGAGACAGGGGCTCTGGAAACACCATATATTTT.

In this sample, this clonotype turned up many times. The gene calls are TRBV20-1 and TRBJ2-7, with 12 bases lining up with TRBD1. Trimming removed 5 bases from V and 9 bases from J; junction bases left unmatched: 11. The CDR3 runs 14 residues. CDR1 DFQATT and CDR2 SNEGSKA come from the germline V gene (reference sequence). This CDR3 is CSAGQGGQGASQYF. For the CDR3, the DNA is TGCAGTGCTGGGCAAGGGGGACAGGGGGCCTCGCAGTACTTC.

This clonotype was observed a few times. The chain has TRBV6-2 or TRBV6-3 and TRBJ1-5; D remains unclear. Trimming took off 5 bases at V and 2 bases at J, with 10 bases between the two ends. Germline V gives CDR1 MNHEY, CDR2 SVGEGT. The CDR3 totals 14 residues. The CDR3 DNA reads TGTGCCAGCAGTGAGTCTCGAGGCAATCAGCCCCAGCATTTT. Translated: CASSESRGNQPQHF.

This clonotype was counted many times. J is TRBJ2-1 and V is TRBV11-2; tentative D call: TRBD2 (5 bases). Germline V gene sequence: CDR1 SGHAT, CDR2 FQNNGV. The CDR3 consists of 14 residues. The ends were cut back, 3 bases at V and 8 bases at J, with 14 bases in the middle. In nucleotides, the CDR3 is TGTGCCAGCAGCTTGGACTCGCTAGCATATGAGCAGTTCTTC. Translation: CASSLDSLAYEQFF.

This clonotype was seen many times. The V gene is TRBV7-9, the J gene TRBJ2-7; 8 bases fit TRBD2. V shed 2 bases, J shed 5 bases, and the junction held 11 bases outside the gene matches. In germline, CDR1 is SEHNR, CDR2 FQNEAQ (reference sequence). This CDR3 has 16 amino acids. CDR3 region: CASSLYAGGSKDEQYF. DNA for the CDR3: TGTGCCAGCAGCTTATACGCGGGAGGTTCTAAGGACGAGCAGTACTTC.

This clonotype has only a few counts. This CDR3 is CASSLEHAGRPQHF. The CDR3 bases are TGTGCCAGCAGCTTAGAACACGCGGGTCGGCCCCAGCATTTT. This chain joins TRBV7-2 and TRBJ1-5; D gene uncertain. Trimming stripped 1 base from V and 9 bases from J, with 13 bases between. The CDR3 contains 14 residues. Germline V gene data show CDR1 as SGHTA and CDR2 as FQGNSA.

The chain joins TRBV19 to TRBJ1-2; D may be TRBD1 (5 bases). The CDR3 has 14 residues. Trimming left V 7 bases short and J 6 bases short, with 18 bases between. Germline CDR1 LNHDA, CDR2 SQIVND (reference sequence). CDR3 in amino acids: CASNPPGGYDGYTF. For the CDR3, the DNA is TGTGCCAGTAATCCCCCTGGGGGTTACGATGGCTACACCTTC.

The chain carries TRBV7-9 and TRBJ2-7; 7 nucleotides match TRBD2. This CDR3 is 16 amino acids long. The germline V gene has CDR1 SEHNR and CDR2 FQNEAQ (reference sequence). Trimming removed 5 bases from V and 3 bases from J; junction bases left unmatched: 13. CDR3 loop: CASSLLALGGSYEQYF. CDR3 DNA sequence: TGTGCCAGCAGCCTCTTGGCTTTGGGCGGGAGCTACGAGCAGTACTTC.

This clonotype turned up a few times. The chain couples TRBV29-1 to TRBJ2-3; tentative D call: TRBD2 (6 bases). Trimming stripped 7 bases from V and 5 bases from J, with 16 bases between. The CDR3 is 13 residues long. The germline CDR1 and CDR2 sequences are SQVTM and ANQGSEA. The CDR3, as DNA: TGCAGCGCCGAGTCGGGAGCGGGAGATACGCAGTATTTT. Translation gives CSAESGAGDTQYF.

The chain has TRBV27 and TRBJ2-1, with 14 bases aligning to TRBD2. CDR3 size: 15 residues. Germline V gene data show CDR1 as MNHEY and CDR2 as SMNVEV (reference sequence). Losses at the gene ends were 5 bases for V and 10 bases for J; bases not matched to a gene: 7. CDR3 amino acids: CASSPGTSGRGEQFF. The CDR3 nucleotides are TGTGCCAGCAGTCCCGGGACTAGCGGGAGAGGCGAGCAGTTCTTC.

The V gene is TRBV30, the J gene TRBJ1-6, with TRBD1 matching over 7 bases. The junction had 9 bases not matched to a gene; V was cut back by 1 base and J by 9 bases. Germline V gene lookup returns CDR1 GTSNPN and CDR2 SVGIG (reference sequence). The CDR3 extends over 15 amino acids. CDR3 sequence: CAWSERQGLPSPLHF. CDR3 sequence (DNA): TGTGCCTGGAGTGAGAGACAGGGACTACCTTCACCCCTCCACTTT. The full variable domain, with the rest looked up from reference TRBV30 and TRBJ1-6, is SQTIHQWPATLVQPVGSPLSLECTVEGTSNPNLYWYRQAAGRGLQLLFYSVGIGQISSEVPQNLSASRPQDRQFILSSKKLLLSDSGFYLCAWSERQGLPSPLHFGNGTRLTVT.

This clonotype was recorded at least ten times. This chain links TRBV12-3 or TRBV12-4 with TRBJ2-3; D gene ambiguous. TRBJ1-1 explains the end of the DNA better; the J call may be wrong. The CDR3 has 12 amino acids. The CDR3 spells CASKLTAPLAFF. The CDR3 DNA follows: TGTGCCAGCAAGTTAACAGCCCCCTTAGCTTTCTTT.

Comment on this clonotype: This CDR3 is missing its conserved last phenylalanine or tryptophan, likely due to a read error. This chain uses TRBV28 with TRBJ1-1; 8 bases map to TRBD1. J was trimmed by 2 bases and V by 7 bases; bases with no gene match: 9. Looked up from germline, CDR1 is MDHEN and CDR2 is SYDVKM. CDR3 length equals 15 residues. The CDR3 spells CASNYRGDYNTEAFL. CDR3 in DNA: TGTGCCAGCAACTACAGGGGGGATTACAACACTGAAGCTTTCCTT.

The rearrangement links TRBV20-1 to TRBJ2-5, with 7 bases aligning to TRBD1. This CDR3 is 14 amino acids long. CDR1 and CDR2 from the germline V gene are DFQATT and SNEGSKA (reference sequence). V gave up 5 bases and J gave up 5 bases; unmatched junction bases: 11. CDR3 region: CSAWRTGMWETQYF. CDR3 nucleotide sequence: TGCAGTGCTTGGAGGACAGGCATGTGGGAGACCCAGTACTTC.

This clonotype occurred a few times. V and J are TRBV20-1 and TRBJ2-1; perhaps TRBD1 as D (7 bases). The germline V gene has CDR1 DFQATT and CDR2 SNEGSKA (reference sequence). V was trimmed by 5 bases and J by 6 bases, leaving 20 bases between them. This CDR3 contains 15 residues. CDR3 loop: CSALDSGGFPNEQFF. As DNA, the CDR3 is TGCAGTGCTCTCGATTCAGGGGGGTTCCCCAATGAGCAGTTCTTC.

This clonotype was counted between two and nine times. This chain uses TRBV5-1 with TRBJ2-3; 9 nucleotides agree with TRBD1. V lost 4 bases, J lost 0 bases, and 6 bases stayed unmatched. Looked up from germline, CDR1 is SGHRS and CDR2 is YFSETQ. The CDR3 runs to 16 residues. The CDR3 DNA reads TGCGCCAGCAGCCCACAGGGGGCCCTAAGCACAGATACGCAGTATTTT. This codes for CASSPQGALSTDTQYF.

CDR3 sequence reads: CSARDYGGNQPQHF. The CDR3 DNA sequence: TGCAGTGCTAGAGATTATGGCGGTAATCAGCCCCAGCATTTT. This chain uses TRBV20-1 with TRBJ1-5; the D is unclear. Germline V CDR1 and CDR2: DFQATT, SNEGSKA (reference sequence). Between the trimmed V and J ends, which lost 0 bases and 4 bases, there was a span of 10 bases. This CDR3 comprises 14 residues.

The chain has TRBV30 and TRBJ1-5; TRBD1 might be the D (5 bases). CDR3 length: 13 amino acids. The germline CDR1 and CDR2 sequences are GTSNPN and SVGIG (reference sequence). V gave up 2 bases and J gave up 7 bases, with 12 bases separating them. The CDR3 bases are TGTGCCTGGAGTTCAGGGTTCGGGCAGCCCCAGCATTTT. It yields the protein CAWSSGFGQPQHF.

The CDR3 bases are TGTGCCAGCAGCGCATCAGGGGCCAGGTATCAGCCCCAGCATTTT. Its protein product is CASSASGARYQPQHF. This rearrangement joins TRBV9 to TRBJ1-5; D perhaps matches TRBD1 (6 bases). The CDR3 covers 15 residues. Germline-derived CDR1 and CDR2 are SGDLS and YYNGEE. Trimming shortened V by 3 bases and J by 5 bases, and 15 bases separated the two germline ends.

This clonotype occurred many times. The rearrangement links TRBV6-1 to TRBJ2-6, with 7 positions matching TRBD1. The CDR3 sequence is 16 residues long. J lost 0 bases, V lost 8 bases, and 7 bases had no gene match. Germline CDR1 and CDR2: MNHNS and SASEGT. The CDR3 sequence: CASCRDSPSGANVLTF. The CDR3, as DNA: TGTGCCAGCTGCCGGGACAGCCCCTCTGGGGCCAACGTCCTGACTTTC.

This clonotype was recorded at least ten times. The V gene is TRBV27, the J gene TRBJ2-4; no firm D call. V was cut by 4 bases and J by 0 bases, with 7 bases left in between. Looked up from germline, CDR1 is MNHEY and CDR2 is SMNVEV (reference sequence). The CDR3 contains 14 residues. The CDR3: CASSSLGAKNIQYF. In nucleotides, the CDR3 is TGTGCCAGCAGTTCCTTGGGAGCCAAAAACATTCAGTACTTC.

This clonotype has a count of ten or more. The J gene is TRBJ2-1, the V gene TRBV20-1; D is uncertain. The CDR3 is 13 residues long. Trimming stripped 4 bases from V and 0 bases from J, with 7 bases between. From germline, CDR1 is DFQATT and CDR2 SNEGSKA (reference sequence). CDR3 loop: CSATKSSYNEQFF. The CDR3, as DNA: TGCAGTGCTACGAAGAGCTCCTACAATGAGCAGTTCTTC.